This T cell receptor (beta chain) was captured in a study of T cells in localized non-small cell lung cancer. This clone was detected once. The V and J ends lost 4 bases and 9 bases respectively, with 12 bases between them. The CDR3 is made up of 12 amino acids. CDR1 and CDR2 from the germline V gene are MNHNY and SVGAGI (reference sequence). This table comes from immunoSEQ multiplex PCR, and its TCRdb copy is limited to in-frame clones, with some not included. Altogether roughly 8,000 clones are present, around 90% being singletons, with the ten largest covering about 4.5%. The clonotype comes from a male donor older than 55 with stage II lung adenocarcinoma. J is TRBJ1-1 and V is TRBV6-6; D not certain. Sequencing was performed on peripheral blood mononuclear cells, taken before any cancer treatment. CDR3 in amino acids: CASSFRTVQAFF. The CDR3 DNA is TGTGCCAGCAGTTTTCGGACGGTTCAAGCTTTCTTT.